This is a list of T cell receptor beta chains from one sample in a study of blood T cell repertoires in COVID-19. Only in-frame clones appear in the TCRdb table, and some are missing; sequencing was by immunoSEQ multiplex PCR. Of around 73,000 clones listed, approximately 77% are singletons. Sequencing used peripheral blood. The receptors were sampled from a man aged 65 to 85 with COVID-19, enrolled during active disease. Each CDR3 is given with its conserved first and last residue. A D gene is named only where the DNA matches it firmly. Some rows have no size entry. The others give once, few or many, or a class for an expanded clone.

j_gene: TRBJ1-3
v_gene: TRBV28
abundance: few
d_gene: NA
CDR3nt: TGTGCCAGCAGTCAGCTTGGGGCCTTCTCTGGAAACACCATATATTTT
CDR3aa: CASSQLGAFSGNTIYF

j_gene: TRBJ2-5
v_gene: TRBV4-2
abundance: NA
d_gene: TRBD2
CDR3nt: TGTGCCAGCAGCCAAGGACTAGCGGGCGATGCCGAAGAGACCCAGTACTTC
CDR3aa: CASSQGLAGDAEETQYF

j_gene: TRBJ1-5
v_gene: TRBV29-1
abundance: NA
d_gene: NA
CDR3nt: TGCAGCGTTGGAGGGAACAATCAGCCCCAGCATTTT
CDR3aa: CSVGGNNQPQHF

j_gene: TRBJ1-5
v_gene: TRBV25-1
abundance: NA
d_gene: NA
CDR3nt: TGTGCCAGCAGTGAATCCGAGTGGAATCAGCCCCAGCATTTT
CDR3aa: CASSESEWNQPQHF

j_gene: TRBJ1-2
v_gene: TRBV2
abundance: NA
d_gene: NA
CDR3nt: TGTGCCAGCATCAAAAGACTATTAAACTATGGCTACACCTTC
CDR3aa: CASIKRLLNYGYTF

j_gene: TRBJ2-7
v_gene: TRBV28
abundance: once
d_gene: NA
CDR3nt: TGTGCCAGCAGCCTTAGCGGAATTTCCTACGAGCAGTACTTC
CDR3aa: CASSLSGISYEQYF

j_gene: TRBJ1-5
v_gene: TRBV7-2
abundance: NA
d_gene: NA
CDR3nt: TGTGCCAGCAGCTTAGACATGCAGCCCCAGCATTTT
CDR3aa: CASSLDMQPQHF

j_gene: TRBJ1-1
v_gene: TRBV28
abundance: NA
d_gene: NA
CDR3nt: TGTGCCAGCAGCCCGGACGGGGGGAACACTGAAGCTTTCTTT
CDR3aa: CASSPDGGNTEAFF

j_gene: TRBJ1-1
v_gene: TRBV3-1/TRBV3-2
abundance: NA
d_gene: NA
CDR3nt: TGTGCCAGCAGCCTAGAACCAGGGATCACTGAAGCTTTCTTT
CDR3aa: CASSLEPGITEAFF

j_gene: TRBJ1-3
v_gene: TRBV9
abundance: NA
d_gene: TRBD1
CDR3nt: TGTGCCAGCAGCGAGGGGACAGGTCAGAGCTCTGGAAACACCATATATTTT
CDR3aa: CASSEGTGQSSGNTIYF

j_gene: TRBJ2-1
v_gene: TRBV19
abundance: NA
d_gene: NA
CDR3nt: TGTGCCAGTAAGGGGACTCAAACACTTTGGAATGAGCAGTTCTTC
CDR3aa: CASKGTQTLWNEQFF

j_gene: TRBJ1-1
v_gene: TRBV21-1
abundance: NA
d_gene: NA
CDR3nt: TGTGCCAGTAGCAAAGTCAAAAAGGGAGGAAGGAACACTGAAGCTTTCTTT
CDR3aa: CASSKVKKGGRNTEAFF

j_gene: TRBJ1-2
v_gene: TRBV28
abundance: NA
d_gene: NA
CDR3nt: TGTGCCAGCAGTTTAAACACAGGCGATAACTATGGCTACACCTTC
CDR3aa: CASSLNTGDNYGYTF

j_gene: TRBJ1-5
v_gene: TRBV6-2/TRBV6-3
abundance: few
d_gene: TRBD1
CDR3nt: TGTGCCAGCAGCGGCTTCAGGGACAGCGAGGGGAGCCATAGCAATCAGCCCCAGCATTTT
CDR3aa: CASSGFRDSEGSHSNQPQHF

j_gene: TRBJ2-1
v_gene: TRBV7-2
abundance: once
d_gene: TRBD2
CDR3nt: TGTGCCAGCAGCTCCAGACTAGCGGGCGACTCCTACAATGAGCAGTTCTTC
CDR3aa: CASSSRLAGDSYNEQFF

j_gene: TRBJ1-1
v_gene: TRBV5-4
abundance: NA
d_gene: NA
CDR3nt: TGTGCCAGCAGCCTGGCGGGGGGTGGTAGGACTGAAGCTTTCTTT
CDR3aa: CASSLAGGGRTEAFF

j_gene: TRBJ1-2
v_gene: TRBV7-2
abundance: NA
d_gene: TRBD1
CDR3nt: TGTGCCAGCAGCATGACAGGGGGGGTCCCATATGGCTACACCTTC
CDR3aa: CASSMTGGVPYGYTF

j_gene: TRBJ1-3
v_gene: TRBV15
abundance: NA
d_gene: TRBD1
CDR3nt: TGTGCCACCACTGCGCGCTTTTGGACAGGGGAAGGAAACACCATATATTTT
CDR3aa: CATTARFWTGEGNTIYF

j_gene: TRBJ1-1
v_gene: TRBV28
abundance: once
d_gene: NA
CDR3nt: TGTGCCAGCAGTTTTTCAGAGAACACTGAAGCTTTCTTT
CDR3aa: CASSFSENTEAFF

j_gene: TRBJ1-5
v_gene: TRBV19
abundance: NA
d_gene: NA
CDR3nt: TGTGCCAGTAGTGGAGGGTCCCGGCAGCCCCAGCATTTT
CDR3aa: CASSGGSRQPQHF

j_gene: TRBJ1-6
v_gene: TRBV18
abundance: NA
d_gene: NA
CDR3nt: TGTGCCAGCTCACCGGGGCAGGTTAATTCACCCCTCCACTTT
CDR3aa: CASSPGQVNSPLHF

j_gene: TRBJ2-2
v_gene: TRBV18
abundance: NA
d_gene: NA
CDR3nt: TGTGCCAGCTCACCGAATCAGAGGAGGAACACCGGGGAGCTGTTTTTT
CDR3aa: CASSPNQRRNTGELFF

j_gene: TRBJ2-2
v_gene: TRBV7-6
abundance: NA
d_gene: NA
CDR3nt: TGTGCCAGCAGCTTAGGGGCAAACACCGGGGAGCTGTTTTTT
CDR3aa: CASSLGANTGELFF

j_gene: TRBJ1-3
v_gene: TRBV5-4
abundance: NA
d_gene: NA
CDR3nt: TGTGCCAGCAGCCACGGGGGTGTAAGGGAGAGGAACACCATATATTTT
CDR3aa: CASSHGGVRERNTIYF

j_gene: TRBJ2-6
v_gene: TRBV4-2
abundance: NA
d_gene: TRBD2
CDR3nt: TGTGCCAGCAGCCAAGTCCTAGCGGCAAACTCTGGGGCCAACGTCCTGACTTTC
CDR3aa: CASSQVLAANSGANVLTF

j_gene: TRBJ1-1
v_gene: TRBV5-1
abundance: NA
d_gene: NA
CDR3nt: TGCGCCAGCAGCTTGTACTACGGGGACACTGAAGCTTTCTTT
CDR3aa: CASSLYYGDTEAFF

j_gene: TRBJ2-3
v_gene: TRBV28
abundance: NA
d_gene: TRBD2
CDR3nt: TGTGCCAGCAGTTTATTGGGCAAAGGGCTAGCGGGAGGCTCAGATACGCAGTATTTT
CDR3aa: CASSLLGKGLAGGSDTQYF

j_gene: TRBJ1-2
v_gene: TRBV7-8
abundance: NA
d_gene: TRBD1
CDR3nt: TGTGCCAGCAGCTCCCAGGGGGCTCGCTATGGCTACACCTTC
CDR3aa: CASSSQGARYGYTF

j_gene: TRBJ2-1
v_gene: TRBV3-1/TRBV3-2
abundance: NA
d_gene: NA
CDR3nt: TGTGCCAGCAGCCACCGAAAGAGCGTTGACGGACTCGTCTACAATGAGCAGTTCTTC
CDR3aa: CASSHRKSVDGLVYNEQFF

j_gene: TRBJ2-3
v_gene: TRBV4-3
abundance: NA
d_gene: TRBD2
CDR3nt: TGCGCCAGCAGCCAGGGACTAGCGGGAACAGATACGCAGTATTTT
CDR3aa: CASSQGLAGTDTQYF

j_gene: TRBJ2-1
v_gene: TRBV10-2
abundance: few
d_gene: NA
CDR3nt: TGCGCCGCGGGGCAGGGTGGAAATGAGCAGTTCTTC
CDR3aa: CAAGQGGNEQFF

j_gene: TRBJ2-3
v_gene: TRBV5-4
abundance: few
d_gene: NA
CDR3nt: TGTGCCAGCAGCTTGGTCCTAAGTAACACAGATACGCAGTATTTT
CDR3aa: CASSLVLSNTDTQYF

j_gene: TRBJ2-1
v_gene: TRBV3-1/TRBV3-2
abundance: few
d_gene: NA
CDR3nt: TGTGCCAGCAGCCAAGTGGGGGCTCACAATGAGCAGTTCTTC
CDR3aa: CASSQVGAHNEQFF

j_gene: TRBJ2-1
v_gene: TRBV7-3
abundance: NA
d_gene: NA
CDR3nt: TGTGCCAGCAGCCGTGACAGATCTTACAATGAGCAGTTCTTC
CDR3aa: CASSRDRSYNEQFF

j_gene: TRBJ2-7
v_gene: TRBV6-1
abundance: NA
d_gene: NA
CDR3nt: TGTGCCAGCAGTGATTCCGGCAGGTCGGACGAGCAGTACTTC
CDR3aa: CASSDSGRSDEQYF

j_gene: TRBJ2-2
v_gene: TRBV10-3
abundance: NA
d_gene: TRBD1
CDR3nt: TGTGCCATCAGTGAGTCGGGGACAGTGAACACCGGGGAGCTGTTTTTT
CDR3aa: CAISESGTVNTGELFF

j_gene: TRBJ1-6
v_gene: TRBV18
abundance: NA
d_gene: TRBD1
CDR3nt: TGTGCCAGCTCACCTCCCGGGACAGGGGCAGGTTCACCCCTCCACTTT
CDR3aa: CASSPPGTGAGSPLHF

j_gene: TRBJ2-1
v_gene: TRBV7-9
abundance: NA
d_gene: TRBD2
CDR3nt: TGTGCCAGCAGCTCACTAGCGGGGTATATGAATGAGCAGTTCTTC
CDR3aa: CASSSLAGYMNEQFF

j_gene: TRBJ2-3
v_gene: TRBV2
abundance: NA
d_gene: TRBD1
CDR3nt: TGTGCCAGCAGTGGGGGGACAGCCAGCACAGATACGCAGTATTTT
CDR3aa: CASSGGTASTDTQYF

j_gene: TRBJ1-1
v_gene: TRBV5-4
abundance: NA
d_gene: NA
CDR3nt: TGTGCCAGCGGTCACTCGGGGGGGAACACTGAAGCTTTCTTT
CDR3aa: CASGHSGGNTEAFF

j_gene: TRBJ1-3
v_gene: TRBV6-1
abundance: few
d_gene: NA
CDR3nt: TGTGCCAGCAGTGAAGCGCACGGTGGGAGCTCTGGAAACACCATATATTTT
CDR3aa: CASSEAHGGSSGNTIYF

j_gene: TRBJ2-3
v_gene: TRBV15
abundance: NA
d_gene: NA
CDR3nt: TGTGCCACCAGCAGAGATTCTTCTAACACAGATACGCAGTATTTT
CDR3aa: CATSRDSSNTDTQYF

j_gene: TRBJ1-6
v_gene: TRBV2
abundance: NA
d_gene: NA
CDR3nt: TGTGCCAGCAGTGAAGGACGGCGGGGATCACCCCTCCACTTT
CDR3aa: CASSEGRRGSPLHF

j_gene: TRBJ2-6
v_gene: TRBV7-2
abundance: NA
d_gene: NA
CDR3nt: TGTGCCAGCAACGAGGGACTCTCTGGGGCCAACGTCCTGACTTTC
CDR3aa: CASNEGLSGANVLTF

j_gene: TRBJ1-2
v_gene: TRBV28
abundance: once
d_gene: TRBD1
CDR3nt: TGTGCCAGCAGTATCGCCAACAGGGGTTTGGAAGGCTACACCTTC
CDR3aa: CASSIANRGLEGYTF

j_gene: TRBJ1-3
v_gene: TRBV5-1
abundance: NA
d_gene: NA
CDR3nt: TGCGCCAGCAGCTTGTCAGGGGACTCTGGAAACACCATATATTTT
CDR3aa: CASSLSGDSGNTIYF

j_gene: TRBJ1-1
v_gene: TRBV7-3
abundance: once
d_gene: NA
CDR3nt: TGTGCCAGCAGCCCTCAGGGTGGGGACACTGAAGCTTTCTTT
CDR3aa: CASSPQGGDTEAFF

j_gene: TRBJ1-2
v_gene: TRBV10-3
abundance: few
d_gene: TRBD1
CDR3nt: TGTGCCATCAGTAGAAGCGGGACAGGGGGCGACTATGGCTACACCTTC
CDR3aa: CAISRSGTGGDYGYTF

j_gene: TRBJ1-2
v_gene: TRBV18
abundance: NA
d_gene: NA
CDR3nt: TGTGCCAGCTCACCACAGGCAGCGGGAACAGATGGCTACACCTTC
CDR3aa: CASSPQAAGTDGYTF

j_gene: TRBJ1-2
v_gene: TRBV18
abundance: few
d_gene: NA
CDR3nt: TGTGCCAGCTCACCAATAACAGGAGAAGCTAACTATGGCTACACCTTC
CDR3aa: CASSPITGEANYGYTF

j_gene: TRBJ1-4
v_gene: TRBV27
abundance: NA
d_gene: TRBD1
CDR3nt: TGTGCCAGCAGTCAACAGGGGGCGCATGAAAAACTGTTTTTT
CDR3aa: CASSQQGAHEKLFF

j_gene: TRBJ2-1
v_gene: TRBV10-3
abundance: NA
d_gene: TRBD2
CDR3nt: TGTGCCATCAGTGGCCTAGCGGCAAGCTCCTACAATGAGCAGTTCTTC
CDR3aa: CAISGLAASSYNEQFF

j_gene: TRBJ2-7
v_gene: TRBV27
abundance: NA
d_gene: TRBD2
CDR3nt: TGTGCCAGCAGTTCCACCTTAGTGTTCGGGAGGTACGAGCAGTACTTC
CDR3aa: CASSSTLVFGRYEQYF

j_gene: TRBJ1-1
v_gene: TRBV7-9
abundance: NA
d_gene: NA
CDR3nt: TGTGCCAGCTCCGGGGAGGCGACCACTGAAGCTTTCTTT
CDR3aa: CASSGEATTEAFF

j_gene: TRBJ1-6
v_gene: TRBV28
abundance: NA
d_gene: NA
CDR3nt: TGTGCCAGCAGTTTTCCACAGGGCCCCTATAATTCACCCCTCCACTTT
CDR3aa: CASSFPQGPYNSPLHF